These T cell receptor beta chains were read from a single sample in a study of immune evolution from preneoplasia to lung adenocarcinoma. Measured with immunoSEQ multiplex PCR; TCRdb has only the in-frame clones, and not every one. Altogether around 39,000 clones are present, about 74% being singletons, with the ten largest covering about 6%. The sequenced sample consisted of FFPE invasive lung adenocarcinoma tissue. Receptor source: a person between 60 and 70 years old with lung adenocarcinoma. The CDR3 runs from the conserved cysteine through the conserved F or W. A D gene is named only where the DNA matches it firmly. The size of a clone is reported for some rows only, either as once, few or many, or as a class for expanded clones.

>NA|NA|TRBJ1-4|TRBV4-1
CASSQSFAGTGGEKLFF
TGCGCCAGCAGCCAATCATTCGCCGGGACGGGAGGCGAAAAACTGTTTTTT
>NA|NA|TRBJ1-5|TRBV12-5
CASGREPVGGNQPQHF
TGTGCTAGTGGCCGTGAACCAGTTGGGGGGAACCAGCCCCAGCATTTT
>NA|NA|TRBJ2-7|TRBV7-2
CASSLALAGSEQYF
TGTGCCAGCAGCTTAGCGCTTGCGGGGTCCGAGCAGTACTTC
>NA|NA|TRBJ2-2|TRBV2
CASSKEGTGELFF
TGTGCCAGCAGCAAAGAGGGTACCGGGGAGCTGTTTTTT
>NA|NA|TRBJ2-1|TRBV6-5
CASRKGSIDEQFF
TGTGCCAGCAGAAAAGGGAGTATCGATGAGCAGTTCTTC
>few|TRBD1|TRBJ2-5|TRBV19
CASSPTGEFETQYF
TGTGCCAGTAGCCCGACAGGGGAGTTCGAGACCCAGTACTTC
>few|NA|TRBJ2-3|TRBV7-8
CASSSPLSDTQYF
TGTGCCAGCAGCTCCCCTCTCTCTGATACGCAGTATTTT
>few|NA|TRBJ2-7|TRBV9
CASSASARMREQYF
TGTGCCAGCAGCGCGTCGGCTCGGATGCGGGAGCAGTACTTC
>few|NA|TRBJ2-4|TRBV18
CASSPQIEGGGKNIQYF
TGTGCCAGCTCACCCCAGATTGAAGGGGGAGGCAAAAACATTCAGTACTTC
>NA|NA|TRBJ1-1|TRBV7-8
CASSYNRNTEAFF
TGTGCCAGCAGCTATAATCGGAACACTGAAGCTTTCTTT
>NA|NA|TRBJ2-7|TRBV10-3
CAISEEGDGEQYF
TGTGCCATCAGTGAGGAGGGGGACGGCGAGCAGTACTTC
>NA|NA|TRBJ2-2|TRBV25-1
CASSFRDRTGELFF
TGTGCCAGCAGTTTCCGGGACCGCACCGGGGAGCTGTTTTTT
>NA|NA|TRBJ1-1|TRBV29-1
CSVEEDSYTEAFF
TGCAGCGTTGAAGAGGACAGCTACACTGAAGCTTTCTTT
>NA|TRBD1|TRBJ1-3|TRBV28
CASSTQGAGGNTIYF
TGTGCCAGCAGTACTCAGGGGGCGGGTGGAAACACCATATATTTT
>NA|TRBD1|TRBJ2-1|TRBV30
CAWSPRTGSEQFF
TGTGCCTGGAGTCCCCGGACAGGGTCCGAGCAGTTCTTC
>NA|NA|TRBJ2-5|TRBV5-8
CASSSVQETQYF
TGTGCCAGCAGCTCCGTCCAAGAGACCCAGTACTTC
>NA|NA|TRBJ1-5|TRBV5-1
CASSLSGGNQPQHF
TGCGCCAGCAGCCTGAGTGGGGGCAATCAGCCCCAGCATTTT
>NA|NA|TRBJ1-5|TRBV5-1
CASSLRGRGQPQHF
TGCGCCAGCAGCTTGAGAGGGCGCGGGCAGCCCCAGCATTTT
>NA|TRBD1|TRBJ1-4|TRBV28
CASSTPGTGGSNEKLFF
TGTGCCAGCAGTACTCCCGGGACAGGGGGCAGCAACGAAAAACTGTTTTTT
>medium-sized|NA|TRBJ2-7|TRBV19
CASSPGTLDAEQYF
TGTGCCAGTAGTCCCGGGACACTCGATGCCGAGCAGTACTTC
>NA|NA|TRBJ1-1|TRBV9
CASSESPGSNTEAFF
TGTGCCAGCAGCGAATCCCCAGGGTCGAACACTGAAGCTTTCTTT
>NA|NA|TRBJ1-2|TRBV28
CASSSSYGYTF
TGTGCCAGCAGCTCCTCCTATGGCTACACCTTC
>NA|TRBD2|TRBJ2-7|TRBV9
CASTPGRLAGEEEQYF
TGTGCCAGCACCCCCGGAAGGCTAGCGGGAGAGGAGGAGCAGTACTTC
>NA|NA|TRBJ2-2|TRBV15
CATSRDHSRRAGRNTGELFF
TGTGCCACCAGCAGAGATCATTCCCGCCGTGCAGGGAGGAACACCGGGGAGCTGTTTTTT
>NA|NA|TRBJ1-5|TRBV28
CASSWGNGLPDQPQHF
TGTGCCAGCAGCTGGGGGAATGGGCTCCCTGATCAGCCCCAGCATTTT
>NA|NA|TRBJ2-7|TRBV5-1
CASSQPDKSYEQYF
TGCGCCAGCTCCCAGCCGGACAAGTCCTACGAGCAGTACTTC
>NA|NA|TRBJ1-3|TRBV7-2
CASSRRQAGNTIYF
TGTGCCAGCAGTCGCCGCCAGGCTGGAAACACCATATATTTT